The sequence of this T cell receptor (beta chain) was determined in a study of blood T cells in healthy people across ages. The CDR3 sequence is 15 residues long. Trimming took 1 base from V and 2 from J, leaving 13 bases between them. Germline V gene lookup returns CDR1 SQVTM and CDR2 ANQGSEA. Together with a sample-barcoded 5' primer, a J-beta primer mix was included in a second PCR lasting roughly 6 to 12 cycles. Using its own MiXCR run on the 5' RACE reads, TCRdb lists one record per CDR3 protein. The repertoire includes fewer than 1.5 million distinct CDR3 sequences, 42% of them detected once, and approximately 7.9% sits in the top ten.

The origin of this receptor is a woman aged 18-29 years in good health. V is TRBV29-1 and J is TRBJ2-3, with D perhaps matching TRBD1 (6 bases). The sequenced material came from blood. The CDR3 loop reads CSVEGRDTYTDTQYF. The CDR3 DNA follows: TGCAGCGTTGAAGGTCGGGACACCTACACAGATACGCAGTATTTT.